This T cell receptor (beta chain) derives from a study of T-cell reconstitution after alpha-beta-depleted transplantation in children. A library of TCRbeta sequences, prepared with unique molecular identifiers, was generated. In TCRdb, the PCR reads were re-called with MiXCR into one record per CDR3 protein. The sample contains fewer than 700,000 distinct CDR3 sequences, more than 20% of which appear only once. Germline loops: CDR1 DFQATT, CDR2 SNEGSKA (reference sequence). V lost 4 bases to trimming and J lost 4 bases; unmatched junction nucleotides: 4. The CDR3 consists of 13 residues. This clonotype appeared a few times.

The receptor's source is a boy under three years old who had a stem cell transplant for acute myeloid leukemia, so the T cells may come from the graft donor. This sequence joins TRBV20-1 and TRBJ2-4, with TRBD1 identical over 7 bases. The sample here was PBMCs, mostly from graft donor cells, taken 360 days after TCRalphabeta/CD19-depleted stem cell transplant. The chain's CDR3 is CSAIGTVKNIQYF. In DNA, the CDR3 is TGCAGTGCTATCGGGACAGTTAAAAACATTCAGTACTTC.